This T cell receptor (beta chain) was found in a study of cytomegalovirus exposure and HLA in healthy donors. Study-wide points: Most subjects had HLA-A and HLA-B alleles reportedly predicted accurately by TCR beta sequences. Several of the most significant clusters were apparently associated with common viral pathogens in a later analysis.

Comments on this clone: Its specificity is unknown.

CDR1 and CDR2 from the germline V gene are MNHEY and SMNVEV (reference sequence). The CDR3 is made up of 15 amino acids. Trimming cost V 0 bases and J 9 bases, with 15 bases left between them. It was with 60 Vbeta and 13 Jbeta primers that the PCR ran. The method was immunoSEQ multiplex PCR; TCRdb's version includes in-frame clones alone and lacks a portion of them. In the table there are around 55,000 clones, about three quarters of which are singletons. This sequence joins TRBV27 and TRBJ1-5, with D maybe TRBD1 (5 bases). The TCR originated in a female donor in good health and CMV-seronegative. Sample: PBMCs. In DNA, the CDR3 is TGTGCCAGCAGTTTATCGTTCGACCACAGGAGGCCCCAGCATTTT. Translated: CASSLSFDHRRPQHF.